A single sample is the source of the 14 T cell receptor beta chains below, sequenced in a study of CD8 T cells in Susac syndrome. The RNA, about 0.5 to 1 ug, was put through reverse transcription using random hexamers. Each CDR3 protein gets one entry after TCRdb re-called the immunoSEQ multiplex PCR reads with MiXCR. The repertoire holds around 130,000 distinct CDR3 sequences, with about 95% as singletons. Source material: CD4+ T cells from PBMCs. The receptors originated from a human donor in good health.

Of note for this clonotype: The germline gene is not matched at one end of the junction; a read error may be the cause. The chain's CDR3 is CASSYNPPGALQETQYF. In nucleotides, the CDR3 is TGTGCTAGCAGCTACAACCCCCCAGGGGCCCTGCAAGAGACCCAGTACTTC. The V call is TRBV7-7, the J call TRBJ2-5; D is perhaps TRBD1 (6 bases). CDR1 is SSHAT, CDR2 FNYEAQ, per germline (reference sequence). The CDR3 spans 17 residues.

This rearrangement joins TRBV4-2 to TRBJ2-2, with D possibly being TRBD1 or TRBD2 (6 bases each). Trimming shortened V by 3 bases and J by 7 bases, and 21 bases separated the two germline ends. CDR1 LGHNA and CDR2 YNFKEQ come from the germline V gene. The CDR3 is 17 amino acids. CDR3 sequence: CASSHPKGGTPGGELFF. The CDR3 DNA is TGTGCCAGCAGCCACCCCAAAGGGGGGACCCCGGGCGGGGAGCTGTTTTTT.

The CDR3 is CASSQGTPYEQYF. The CDR3 DNA reads as TGTGCCAGCAGCCAAGGGACACCCTACGAGCAGTACTTC. The V call is TRBV3-1, the J call TRBJ2-7; D perhaps matches TRBD1 (5 bases). CDR3 length: 13 residues. Trimming took off 1 base at V and 2 bases at J, with 6 bases between the two ends. Germline loops: CDR1 LGHDT, CDR2 YNNKEL (reference sequence).

This sequence joins TRBV6-5 and TRBJ2-3; no clear D. The V end lost 2 bases, the J end lost 1 base, and 10 bases lay between the germline ends. CDR1 and CDR2 (germline): MNHEY, SVGAGI. The CDR3 has 15 amino acids. CDR3: CASSYLDPRTDTQYF. The CDR3 bases are TGTGCCAGCAGTTACCTCGACCCGCGCACAGATACGCAGTATTTT.

This chain connects TRBV12-3 or TRBV12-4 to TRBJ2-6, with 7 bases identical to TRBD2. V lost 5 bases to trimming and J lost 2 bases; unmatched junction nucleotides: 9. The CDR3 has 17 amino acids. This CDR3 is CASSPSPGRAGANVLTF. The CDR3 DNA reads as TGTGCCAGCAGTCCGAGTCCGGGGAGGGCTGGGGCCAACGTCCTGACTTTC.

This chain links TRBV3-1 with TRBJ1-5, with D perhaps matching TRBD1 (6 bases). Germline V CDR1 and CDR2: LGHDT, YNNKEL (reference sequence). The CDR3 consists of 14 residues. Trimming pared 3 bases from V and 7 bases from J, leaving 13 bases between. In DNA, the CDR3 is TGTGCCAGCAGCCAGGCACAGGGTTGGCAGCCCCAGCATTTT. It yields the protein CASSQAQGWQPQHF. The variable domain in full, with the rest retrieved from reference TRBV3-1 and TRBJ1-5, is DTAVSQTPKYLVTQMGNDKSIKCEQNLGHDTMYWYKQDSKKFLKIMFSYNNKELIINETVPNRFSPKSPDKAHLNLHINSLELGDSAVYFCASSQAQGWQPQHFGDGTRLSIL.

As for this clonotype: One junction end disagrees with the germline gene, perhaps due to a read error. The chain carries TRBV3-1 and TRBJ2-5; D possibly corresponds to TRBD2 (5 bases). This CDR3 is 15 amino acids long. Germline assignment: CDR1 LGHDT and CDR2 YNNKEL (reference sequence). The CDR3 DNA is TGTGCCAGCAGCCGAAGACGACGAGAGGGAGAGGCCCAGTACTTC. It translates to CASSRRRREGEAQYF.

The chain joins TRBV12-3 or TRBV12-4 to TRBJ1-1, with 7 positions matching TRBD1. Trimming at V came to 5 bases and at J to 10 bases, leaving 10 bases not matched to a gene. The CDR3 consists of 13 residues. Here the CDR3 DNA reads TGTGCCAGCAGTCTCAACCGACAGGGCCGAGCTTTCTTT. It yields the protein CASSLNRQGRAFF.

This chain links TRBV5-4 with TRBJ2-2, with D perhaps TRBD1 (6 bases). The V end lost 5 bases, the J end lost 4 bases, and 12 bases lay between the germline ends. Per the germline V gene, CDR1 is SGHNT and CDR2 is YYREEE (reference sequence). The CDR3 runs 14 residues. CDR3 bases: TGTGCCAGCAGGGTCGGACAGCTCACCGGGGAGCTGTTTTTT. This translates into CASRVGQLTGELFF.

V is TRBV5-1 and J is TRBJ2-5; the D is unclear. This CDR3 is 12 amino acids long. V lost 2 bases to trimming and J lost 0 bases, with 2 bases between them. CDR1 and CDR2 (germline): SGHRS, YFSETQ. This CDR3 reads CASSFYQETQYF. The CDR3 bases are TGCGCCAGCAGCTTTTACCAAGAGACCCAGTACTTC.

This clonotype has a single count. V usage is TRBV30 and J usage is TRBJ2-7; D uncertain. Germline V lookup: CDR1 GTSNPN, CDR2 SVGIG (reference sequence). There are 13 residues in the CDR3. V lost 4 bases and J 3 bases, leaving 13 bases between the germline ends. Here the CDR3 DNA reads TGTGCCTGGACCCTACCGGGCGTCTACGAGCAGTACTTC. Its protein is CAWTLPGVYEQYF. Filled out from reference TRBV30 and TRBJ2-7, the complete variable domain reads SQTIHQWPATLVQPVGSPLSLECTVEGTSNPNLYWYRQAAGRGLQLLFYSVGIGQISSEVPQNLSASRPQDRQFILSSKKLLLSDSGFYLCAWTLPGVYEQYFGPGTRLTVT.

The chain couples TRBV20-1 to TRBJ2-1, with D possibly matching TRBD2 (6 bases). Looked up from germline, CDR1 is DFQATT and CDR2 is SNEGSKA (reference sequence). CDR3 size: 15 residues. Trimming left V 3 bases short and J 1 base short, with 13 bases between. The CDR3 coding sequence is TGCAGTGCTAGGAGGGGAGGCCCTTCCTACAATGAGCAGTTCTTC. Amino acid sequence: CSARRGGPSYNEQFF.

In its sample, this clonotype was seen once. The chain uses TRBV20-1 and TRBJ2-5, with TRBD1 matching over 7 bases. This CDR3 is 11 amino acids long. Germline V lookup: CDR1 DFQATT, CDR2 SNEGSKA (reference sequence). The CDR3 sequence: CSPRQGETQYF. Written as DNA, the CDR3 is TGCAGCCCAAGACAGGGTGAGACCCAGTACTTC.

This rearrangement joins TRBV19 to TRBJ1-2, with D perhaps TRBD1 (5 bases). Trimming cost V 2 bases and J 2 bases, with 12 bases left between them. CDR3 length equals 15 residues. Germline CDR1 and CDR2: LNHDA and SQIVND (reference sequence). CDR3 sequence reads: CASSITVGANYGYTF. CDR3 bases: TGTGCCAGTAGTATAACAGTCGGGGCCAACTATGGCTACACCTTC.